This passage covers 9 T cell receptor beta chains from one sample sequenced in a study of T cells after yellow fever vaccination. From the 5' RACE reads, TCRdb called clonotypes with MiXCR, one entry per CDR3 protein. The data show about 360,000 distinct CDR3 sequences, with about 6.2% seen just once and over 14% held by the top ten. Sequenced material: PBMCs, taken 5 days after the yellow fever booster vaccination. The receptors originated from a man aged 25-45 years who received the YFV17D yellow fever vaccine.

The chain carries TRBV20-1 and TRBJ1-6; D ambiguous. V lost 1 base and J lost 9, with 7 bases in between. CDR1 and CDR2 from the germline V gene are DFQATT and SNEGSKA (reference sequence). The CDR3 has 12 residues. The CDR3 region is CSARAGSSPLHF. CDR3 nucleotide sequence: TGCAGTGCTAGAGCTGGCTCTTCACCCCTCCACTTT.

This clonotype was counted many times. V usage is TRBV21-1 and J usage is TRBJ2-7. TRBV21-1 is shown as a pseudogene. This CDR3 spans 14 amino acids. CDR3 sequence reads: CASSKGGKPYEQYF. CDR3 DNA: TGTGCCAGCAGCAAAGGGGGAAAACCCTACGAGCAGTACTTC.

The chain combines TRBV3-1 with TRBJ2-1; D is ambiguous. CDR1 is LGHDT, CDR2 YNNKEL, per germline (reference sequence). Between the trimmed V and J ends, which lost 3 bases and 0 bases, there was a span of 12 bases. The CDR3 has 16 residues. The CDR3 loop is CASSHLAFSSYNEQFF. The DNA for the CDR3 is TGTGCCAGCAGCCACCTCGCGTTTAGCTCCTACAATGAGCAGTTCTTC.

This clonotype was seen more than once but under ten times. The chain uses TRBV3-1 and TRBJ2-4; possibly TRBD1 or TRBD2 for D (5 bases each). The CDR3 spans 14 residues. Trimming removed 4 bases at V and 4 bases at J, with 11 bases between. Germline assignment: CDR1 LGHDT and CDR2 YNNKEL (reference sequence). The CDR3 region has the DNA TGTGCCAGCAGCCCTGGGACCGTGAAAAACATTCAGTACTTC. Its translation is CASSPGTVKNIQYF.

V usage is TRBV7-9 and J usage is TRBJ2-1; D is possibly TRBD1 or TRBD2 (6 bases each). The CDR3 spans 15 residues. Germline V gene sequence: CDR1 SEHNR, CDR2 FQNEAQ (reference sequence). The V and J ends lost 5 bases and 4 bases respectively, with 15 bases between them. The CDR3 DNA is TGTGCCAGCAGCATGAGAGGGGGGAAATACAATGAGCAGTTCTTC. Translation gives CASSMRGGKYNEQFF.

This clonotype was observed many times. This sequence joins TRBV7-2 and TRBJ2-5; no clear D gene. The CDR3 length is 15 residues. Deletions cut 5 bases from V and 4 bases from J, with 17 bases between. Looked up from germline, CDR1 is SGHTA and CDR2 is FQGNSA. This chain's CDR3 is CASSPPTGWGETQYF. The CDR3 nucleotides are TGTGCCAGCAGCCCCCCGACTGGATGGGGAGAGACCCAGTACTTC. The full variable domain, rest sourced from reference TRBV7-2 and TRBJ2-5, is GAGVSQSPSNKVTEKGKDVELRCDPISGHTALYWYRQSLGQGLEFLIYFQGNSAPDKSGLPSDRFSAERTGGSVSTLTIQRTQQEDSAVYLCASSPPTGWGETQYFGPGTRLLVL.

This clonotype was found a few times. This chain connects TRBV7-2 to TRBJ2-5; TRBD2 might be the D (5 bases). Trimming pared 3 bases from V and 4 bases from J, leaving 6 bases between. Germline lookup yields CDR1 SGHTA and CDR2 FQGNSA. There are 12 residues in the CDR3. CDR3 in DNA: TGTGCCAGCAGCTTTAGCGTAGAGACCCAGTACTTC. Translating gives CASSFSVETQYF.

The chain uses TRBV6-5 and TRBJ2-1; D is unresolved. V was cut by 7 bases and J by 5 bases, with 18 bases left in between. The CDR3 has 15 amino acids. Germline CDR1 reads MNHEY; CDR2 reads SVGAGI. The CDR3 sequence: CASISPPLVNNEQFF. In nucleotides, the CDR3 is TGTGCCAGCATTTCTCCCCCGTTAGTGAACAATGAGCAGTTCTTC.

This clonotype has only a few counts. This chain connects TRBV28 to TRBJ2-7; TRBD1 might be the D (6 bases). Trimming removed 6 bases at V and 0 bases at J, with 12 bases between. This CDR3 has 14 amino acids. Germline CDR1 reads MDHEN; CDR2 reads SYDVKM. The CDR3 sequence is CASRRPQGSYEQYF. The DNA for the CDR3 is TGTGCCAGCAGAAGACCACAGGGCTCCTACGAGCAGTACTTC.